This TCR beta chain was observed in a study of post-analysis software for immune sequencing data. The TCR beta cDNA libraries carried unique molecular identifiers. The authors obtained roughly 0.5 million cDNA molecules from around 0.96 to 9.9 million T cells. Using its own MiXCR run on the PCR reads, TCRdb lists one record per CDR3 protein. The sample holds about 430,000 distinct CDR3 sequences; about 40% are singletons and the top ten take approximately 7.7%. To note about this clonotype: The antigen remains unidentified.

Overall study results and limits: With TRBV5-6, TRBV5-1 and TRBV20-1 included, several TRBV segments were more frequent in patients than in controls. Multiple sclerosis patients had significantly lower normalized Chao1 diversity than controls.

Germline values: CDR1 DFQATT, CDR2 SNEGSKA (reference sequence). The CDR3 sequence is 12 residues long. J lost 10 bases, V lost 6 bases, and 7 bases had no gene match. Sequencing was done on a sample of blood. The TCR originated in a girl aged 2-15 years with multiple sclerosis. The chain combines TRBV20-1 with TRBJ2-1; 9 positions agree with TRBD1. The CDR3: CSAPTGGWEQFF. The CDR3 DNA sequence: TGCAGTGCACCGACAGGGGGTTGGGAGCAGTTCTTC.